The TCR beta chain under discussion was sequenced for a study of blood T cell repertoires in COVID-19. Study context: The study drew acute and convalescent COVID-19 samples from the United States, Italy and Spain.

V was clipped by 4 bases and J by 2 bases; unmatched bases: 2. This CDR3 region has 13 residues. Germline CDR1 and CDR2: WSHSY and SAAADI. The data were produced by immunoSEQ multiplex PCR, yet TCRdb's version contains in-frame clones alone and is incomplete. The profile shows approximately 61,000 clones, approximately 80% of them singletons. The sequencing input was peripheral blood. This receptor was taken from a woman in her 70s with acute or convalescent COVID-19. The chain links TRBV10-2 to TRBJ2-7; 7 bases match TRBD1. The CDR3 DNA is TGCGCCAGCAGTGGGGACAGAACCTACGAGCAGTACTTC. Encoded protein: CASSGDRTYEQYF.